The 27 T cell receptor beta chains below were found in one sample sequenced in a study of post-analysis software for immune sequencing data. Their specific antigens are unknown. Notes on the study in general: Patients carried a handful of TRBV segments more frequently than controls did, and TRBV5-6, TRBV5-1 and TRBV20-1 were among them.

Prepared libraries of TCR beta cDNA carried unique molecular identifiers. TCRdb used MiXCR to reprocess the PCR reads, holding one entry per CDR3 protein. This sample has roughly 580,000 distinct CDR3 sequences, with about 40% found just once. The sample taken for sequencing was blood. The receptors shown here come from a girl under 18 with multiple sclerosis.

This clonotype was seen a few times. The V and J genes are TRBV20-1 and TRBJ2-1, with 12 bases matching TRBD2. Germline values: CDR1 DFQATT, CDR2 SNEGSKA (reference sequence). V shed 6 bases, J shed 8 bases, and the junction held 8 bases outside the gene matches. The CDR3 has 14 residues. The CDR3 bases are TGCAGTGCCCCCACTAGCGGGGGGCGGGATGAGCAGTTCTTC. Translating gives CSAPTSGGRDEQFF.

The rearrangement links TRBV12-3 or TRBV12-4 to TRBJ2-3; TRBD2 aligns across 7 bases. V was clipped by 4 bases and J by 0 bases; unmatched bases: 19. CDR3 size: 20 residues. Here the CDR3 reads CASSSPDSGYRSFSTDTQYF. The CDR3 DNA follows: TGTGCCAGCAGTTCCCCCGATAGCGGGTATAGATCCTTTAGCACAGATACGCAGTATTTT.

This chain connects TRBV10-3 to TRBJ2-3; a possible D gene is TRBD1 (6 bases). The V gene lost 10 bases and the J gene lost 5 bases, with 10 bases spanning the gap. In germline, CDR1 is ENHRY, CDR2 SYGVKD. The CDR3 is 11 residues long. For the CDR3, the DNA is TGTGCCACCTTGACAGGAGATACGCAGTATTTT. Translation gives CATLTGDTQYF.

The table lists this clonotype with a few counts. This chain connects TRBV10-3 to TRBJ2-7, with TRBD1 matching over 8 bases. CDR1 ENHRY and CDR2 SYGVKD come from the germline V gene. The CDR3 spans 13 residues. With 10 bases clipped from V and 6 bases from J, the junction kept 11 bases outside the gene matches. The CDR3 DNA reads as TGTGCCACCAGAACCCCAGGGGGCATCGAGCAGTACTTC. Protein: CATRTPGGIEQYF.

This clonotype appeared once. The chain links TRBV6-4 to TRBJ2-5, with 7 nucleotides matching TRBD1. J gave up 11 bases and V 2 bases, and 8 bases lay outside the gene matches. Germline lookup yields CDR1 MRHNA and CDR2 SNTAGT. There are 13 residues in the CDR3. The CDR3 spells CASSDGQGVAQYF. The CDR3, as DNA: TGTGCCAGCAGTGACGGTCAGGGGGTAGCGCAGTACTTC.

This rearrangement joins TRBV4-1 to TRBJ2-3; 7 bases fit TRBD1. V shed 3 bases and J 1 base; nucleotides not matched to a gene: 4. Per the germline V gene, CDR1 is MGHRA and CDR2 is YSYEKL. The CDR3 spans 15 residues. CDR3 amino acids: CASSHRDRGTDTQYF. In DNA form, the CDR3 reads TGCGCCAGCAGCCACCGGGACAGAGGCACAGATACGCAGTATTTT.

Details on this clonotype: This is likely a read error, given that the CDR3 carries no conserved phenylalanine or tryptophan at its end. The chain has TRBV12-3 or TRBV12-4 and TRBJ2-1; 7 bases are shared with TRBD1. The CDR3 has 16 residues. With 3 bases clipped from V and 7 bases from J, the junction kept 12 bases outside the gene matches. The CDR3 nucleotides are TGTGCCAGCAGTTTTGAGGGGGCCTTCGGGAAGAATGAGCAGTTCTTG. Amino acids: CASSFEGAFGKNEQFL.

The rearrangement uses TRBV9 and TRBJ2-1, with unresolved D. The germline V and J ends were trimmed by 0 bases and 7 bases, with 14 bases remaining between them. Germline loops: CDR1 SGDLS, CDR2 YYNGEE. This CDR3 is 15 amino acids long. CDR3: CASSVGHLRPNEQFF. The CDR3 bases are TGTGCCAGCAGCGTAGGACACCTGCGCCCTAATGAGCAGTTCTTC.

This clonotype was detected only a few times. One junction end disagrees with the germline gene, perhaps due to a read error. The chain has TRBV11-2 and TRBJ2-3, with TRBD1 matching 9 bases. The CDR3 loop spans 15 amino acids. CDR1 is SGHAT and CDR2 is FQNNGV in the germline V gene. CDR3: CASSYRGHNTDAQYF. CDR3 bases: TGTGCCAGCAGCTACAGGGGGCACAACACAGATGCGCAGTATTTT.

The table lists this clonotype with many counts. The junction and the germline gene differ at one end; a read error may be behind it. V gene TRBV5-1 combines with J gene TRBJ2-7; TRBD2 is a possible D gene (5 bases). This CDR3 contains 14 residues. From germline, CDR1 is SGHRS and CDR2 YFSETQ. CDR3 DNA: TGTGCCAGCAGCTTGGTAGGGAGCTCCTACGAGCAGTACTTC. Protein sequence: CASSLVGSSYEQYF. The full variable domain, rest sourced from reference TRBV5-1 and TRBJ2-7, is KAGVTQTPRYLIKTRGQQVTLSCSPISGHRSVSWYQQTPGQGLQFLFEYFSETQRNKGNFPGRFSGRQFSNSRSEMNVSTLELGDSALYLCASSLVGSSYEQYFGPGTRLTVT.

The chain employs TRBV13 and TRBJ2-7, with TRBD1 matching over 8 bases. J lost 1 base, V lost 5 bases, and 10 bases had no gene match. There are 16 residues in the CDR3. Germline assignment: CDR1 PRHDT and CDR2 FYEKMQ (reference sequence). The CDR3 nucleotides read TGTGCCAGCAGCGGATACGGGACAGGCCTTTCCTACGAGCAGTACTTC. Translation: CASSGYGTGLSYEQYF.

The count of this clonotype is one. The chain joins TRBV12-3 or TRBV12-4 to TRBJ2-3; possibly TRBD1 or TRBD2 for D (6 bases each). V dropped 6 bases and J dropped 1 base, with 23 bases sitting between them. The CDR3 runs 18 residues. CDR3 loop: CASSHSASGGSGTDTQYF. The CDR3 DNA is TGTGCCAGCAGCCACTCAGCTTCCGGGGGCTCGGGCACAGATACGCAGTATTTT.

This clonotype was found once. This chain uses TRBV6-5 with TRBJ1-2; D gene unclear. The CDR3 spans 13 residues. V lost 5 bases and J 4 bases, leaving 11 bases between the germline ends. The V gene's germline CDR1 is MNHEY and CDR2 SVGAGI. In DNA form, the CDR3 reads TGTGCCAGCAGTCCCCCCTTTGGCTATGGCTACACCTTC. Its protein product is CASSPPFGYGYTF.

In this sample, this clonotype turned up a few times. This chain's CDR3 is CSALGQGWTEAFF. CDR3 DNA sequence: TGCAGTGCCTTGGGACAGGGGTGGACTGAAGCTTTCTTT. The chain carries TRBV20-1 and TRBJ1-1; 10 bases agree with TRBD1. The V gene end was trimmed by 6 bases and the J gene end by 5 bases; junction bases not matched to a gene: 6. The CDR3 has 13 residues. Per germline, CDR1 DFQATT and CDR2 SNEGSKA (reference sequence).

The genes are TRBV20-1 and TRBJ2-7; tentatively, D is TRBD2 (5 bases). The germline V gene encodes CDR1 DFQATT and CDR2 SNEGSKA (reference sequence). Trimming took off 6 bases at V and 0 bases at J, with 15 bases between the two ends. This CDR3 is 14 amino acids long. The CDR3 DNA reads TGCAGTGCCGTAAGCGGTTTTAGCTCCTACGAGCAGTACTTC. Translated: CSAVSGFSSYEQYF.

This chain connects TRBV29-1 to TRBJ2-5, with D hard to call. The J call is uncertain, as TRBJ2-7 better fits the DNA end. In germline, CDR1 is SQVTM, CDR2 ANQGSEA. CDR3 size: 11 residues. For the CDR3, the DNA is TGCAGCGTTGCGGACTCCTACGAGCAGTACTTC. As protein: CSVADSYEQYF.

For the CDR3, the DNA is TGCGCCAGCAGTAAAGGGGGGGCCGGTGAAAAACTGTTTTTT. Amino acids: CASSKGGAGEKLFF. The chain recombines TRBV5-1 with TRBJ1-4; possibly TRBD1 for D (6 bases). Trimming took off 5 bases at V and 7 bases at J, with 15 bases between the two ends. Germline-derived CDR1 and CDR2 are SGHRS and YFSETQ. The CDR3 has 14 residues. Full variable domain (remainder filled in from reference TRBV5-1 and TRBJ1-4): KAGVTQTPRYLIKTRGQQVTLSCSPISGHRSVSWYQQTPGQGLQFLFEYFSETQRNKGNFPGRFSGRQFSNSRSEMNVSTLELGDSALYLCASSKGGAGEKLFFGSGTQLSVL.

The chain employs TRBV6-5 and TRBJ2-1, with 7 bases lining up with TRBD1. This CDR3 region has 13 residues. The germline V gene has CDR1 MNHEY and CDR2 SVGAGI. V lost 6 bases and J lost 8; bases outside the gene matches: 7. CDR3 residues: CASRDRDRDEQFF. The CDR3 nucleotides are TGTGCCAGCAGAGACAGGGATCGGGATGAGCAGTTCTTC.

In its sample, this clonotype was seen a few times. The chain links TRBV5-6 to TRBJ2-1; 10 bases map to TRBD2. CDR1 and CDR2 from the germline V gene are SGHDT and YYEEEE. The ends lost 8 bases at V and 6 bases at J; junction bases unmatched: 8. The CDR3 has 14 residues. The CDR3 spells CASRPAGGLNEQFF. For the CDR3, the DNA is TGTGCCAGTAGGCCAGCGGGGGGGCTCAATGAGCAGTTCTTC.

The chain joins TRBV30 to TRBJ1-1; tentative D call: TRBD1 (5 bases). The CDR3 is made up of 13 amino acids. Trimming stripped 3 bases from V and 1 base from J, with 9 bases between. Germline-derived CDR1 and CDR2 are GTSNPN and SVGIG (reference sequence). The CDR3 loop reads CAWSDGANTEAFF. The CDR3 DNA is TGTGCCTGGAGCGACGGGGCGAACACTGAAGCTTTCTTT.

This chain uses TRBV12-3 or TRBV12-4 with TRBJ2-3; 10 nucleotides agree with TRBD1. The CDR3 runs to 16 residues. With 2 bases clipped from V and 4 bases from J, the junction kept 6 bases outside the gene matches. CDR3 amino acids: CASSLRVGQGSDTQYF. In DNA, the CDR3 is TGTGCCAGCAGTTTAAGGGTGGGACAGGGGTCAGATACGCAGTATTTT.

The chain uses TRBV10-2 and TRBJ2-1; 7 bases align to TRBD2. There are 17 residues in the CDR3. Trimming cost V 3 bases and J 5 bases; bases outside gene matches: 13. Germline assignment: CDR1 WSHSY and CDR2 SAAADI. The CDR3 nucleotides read TGCGCCAGCAGTGATGGAGGCCGGGGGGAGTGGAACAATGAGCAGTTCTTC. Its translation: CASSDGGRGEWNNEQFF.

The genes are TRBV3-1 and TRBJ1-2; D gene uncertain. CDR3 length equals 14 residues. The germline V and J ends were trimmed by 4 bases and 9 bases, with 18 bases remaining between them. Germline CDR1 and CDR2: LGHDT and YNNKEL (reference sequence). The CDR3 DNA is TGTGCCAGCAGCCCCTCGGGCAAGCTCGCTAGCTACACCTTC. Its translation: CASSPSGKLASYTF.

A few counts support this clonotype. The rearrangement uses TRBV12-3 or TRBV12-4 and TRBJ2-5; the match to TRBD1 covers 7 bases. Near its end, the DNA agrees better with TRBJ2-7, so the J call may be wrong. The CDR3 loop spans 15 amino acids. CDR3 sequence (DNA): TGTGCCAGCAGTTCCTGGGACAGCTCAGACTACGAGCAGTACTTC. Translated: CASSSWDSSDYEQYF.

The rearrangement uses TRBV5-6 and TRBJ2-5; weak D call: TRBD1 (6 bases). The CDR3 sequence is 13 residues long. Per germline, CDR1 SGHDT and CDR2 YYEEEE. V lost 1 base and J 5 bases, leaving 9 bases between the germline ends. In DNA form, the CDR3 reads TGTGCCAGCAGCTTGTACAGGGCGGAGACCCAGTACTTC. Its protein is CASSLYRAETQYF.

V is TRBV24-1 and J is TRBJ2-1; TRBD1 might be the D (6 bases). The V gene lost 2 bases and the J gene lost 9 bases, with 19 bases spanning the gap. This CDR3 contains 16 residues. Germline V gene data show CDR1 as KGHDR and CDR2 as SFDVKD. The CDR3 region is CATSDSRGAGDGEQFF. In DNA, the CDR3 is TGTGCCACCAGTGATTCCAGAGGAGCAGGGGATGGTGAGCAGTTCTTC.

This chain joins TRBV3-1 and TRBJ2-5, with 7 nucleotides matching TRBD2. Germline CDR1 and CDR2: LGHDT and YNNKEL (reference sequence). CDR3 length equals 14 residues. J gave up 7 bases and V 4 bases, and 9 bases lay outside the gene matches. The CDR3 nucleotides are TGTGCCAGCAGCCGTCTAGCGGACCGGGGGACCCAGTACTTC. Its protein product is CASSRLADRGTQYF.